The 16 T cell receptor beta chains below were found in one sample sequenced in a study of beta chain features in type 1 diabetes. As every portion of the isolated RNA was reverse transcribed, the sequencing read expressed TCRB transcripts. Profiled with immunoSEQ multiplex PCR; TCRdb holds only in-frame clones, not every one. The table includes hundreds of thousands of clones, around 68% detected once. Sequencing was performed on naive CD4+ T cells from blood. These receptors came from a man aged 25 to 40 in good health.

This clone was observed once. The chain uses TRBV30 and TRBJ2-3; D may be TRBD2 (6 bases). The V end was cut by 2 bases, the J end by 0 bases, with 12 bases between. Germline V gene data show CDR1 as GTSNPN and CDR2 as SVGIG (reference sequence). The CDR3 covers 15 residues. CDR3 residues: CAWSRGSSSTDTQYF. CDR3 nucleotides: TGTGCCTGGAGTCGGGGGTCCTCTAGCACAGATACGCAGTATTTT.

The J gene is TRBJ2-3, the V gene TRBV28; D call uncertain. This CDR3 contains 12 residues. The ends were cut back, 4 bases at V and 5 bases at J, with 7 bases in the middle. In germline, CDR1 is MDHEN, CDR2 SYDVKM. The DNA of the CDR3 is TGTGCCAGCAGTTCAACAGTAGATACGCAGTATTTT. Translating gives CASSSTVDTQYF.

This clone occurred a few times. V usage is TRBV7-9 and J usage is TRBJ2-5; either TRBD1 or TRBD2 may supply D (6 bases each). The CDR3 consists of 15 residues. V lost 6 bases and J 0 bases, leaving 14 bases between the germline ends. CDR1 is SEHNR, CDR2 FQNEAQ, per germline (reference sequence). CDR3 DNA: TGTGCCAGCAGTCTCAGAAGGGGGGACCAAGAGACCCAGTACTTC. Protein product: CASSLRRGDQETQYF. Looking up the rest from reference TRBV7-9 and TRBJ2-5 gives the full variable domain: DTGVSQNPRHKITKRGQNVTFRCDPISEHNRLYWYRQTLGQGPEFLTYFQNEAQLEKSRLLSDRFSAERPKGSFSTLEIQRTEQGDSAMYLCASSLRRGDQETQYFGPGTRLLVL.

The chain employs TRBV5-1 and TRBJ2-1; 8 positions match TRBD1. Germline lookup yields CDR1 SGHRS and CDR2 YFSETQ. The CDR3 has 15 amino acids. Trimming cost V 2 bases and J 2 bases; bases outside gene matches: 3. The DNA for the CDR3 is TGCGCCAGCAGCTTAAGCAGGGGGCCCTACAATGAGCAGTTCTTC. Translated: CASSLSRGPYNEQFF. Supplemented by reference TRBV5-1 and TRBJ2-1, the full variable domain reads KAGVTQTPRYLIKTRGQQVTLSCSPISGHRSVSWYQQTPGQGLQFLFEYFSETQRNKGNFPGRFSGRQFSNSRSEMNVSTLELGDSALYLCASSLSRGPYNEQFFGPGTRLTVL.

The V call is TRBV10-3, the J call TRBJ2-7; 9 nucleotides match TRBD2. The CDR3 runs 16 residues. Unmatched junction bases numbered 9, after V lost 6 bases and J lost 0 bases. The germline V gene has CDR1 ENHRY and CDR2 SYGVKD. As DNA, the CDR3 is TGTGCCATCAGCGCAAGTGGCGGGAGGGTCTCCTACGAGCAGTACTTC. It codes for CAISASGGRVSYEQYF.

This chain joins TRBV7-9 and TRBJ2-3, with D unclear. The CDR3 consists of 12 residues. Trimming removed 5 bases from V and 2 bases from J, with 5 bases in between. Germline V gene data show CDR1 as SEHNR and CDR2 as FQNEAQ (reference sequence). CDR3 amino acids: CASSHNTDTQYF. CDR3 sequence (DNA): TGTGCCAGCAGCCACAACACAGATACGCAGTATTTT.

The gene calls are TRBV2 and TRBJ2-5; D uncertain. This CDR3 has 11 residues. Deletions cut 2 bases from V and 2 bases from J, with 0 bases between. In germline, CDR1 is SNHLY, CDR2 FYNNEI. The CDR3 sequence: CASSEQETQYF. The CDR3 DNA is TGTGCCAGCAGTGAACAAGAGACCCAGTACTTC.

The table lists this clone with a few counts. The DNA for the CDR3 is TGTGCCAGCAGCCGGCGTTGGGACGGCGTTCACGGTACGCAGTATTTT. Amino acid sequence: CASSRRWDGVHGTQYF. The V call is TRBV27, the J call TRBJ2-3; perhaps D is TRBD1 or TRBD2 (5 bases each). Germline V lookup: CDR1 MNHEY, CDR2 SMNVEV (reference sequence). V dropped 6 bases and J dropped 8 bases, with 24 bases sitting between them. The CDR3 sequence is 16 residues long.

The V and J genes are TRBV7-2 and TRBJ2-1; 11 nucleotides line up with TRBD2. CDR3 length: 15 residues. The germline CDR1 and CDR2 sequences are SGHTA and FQGNSA. Losses at the gene ends were 4 bases for V and 3 bases for J; bases not matched to a gene: 2. The CDR3 sequence is CASSWLAGGYNEQFF. CDR3 sequence (DNA): TGTGCCAGCAGCTGGCTAGCGGGGGGCTACAATGAGCAGTTCTTC. The complete variable domain, with remaining parts taken from reference TRBV7-2 and TRBJ2-1, reads GAGVSQSPSNKVTEKGKDVELRCDPISGHTALYWYRQSLGQGLEFLIYFQGNSAPDKSGLPSDRFSAERTGGSVSTLTIQRTQQEDSAVYLCASSWLAGGYNEQFFGPGTRLTVL.

The chain combines TRBV28 with TRBJ2-5; 7 nucleotides align to TRBD1. CDR1 is MDHEN and CDR2 is SYDVKM in the germline V gene. The CDR3 has 14 residues. The V gene end was trimmed by 6 bases and the J gene end by 2 bases; junction bases not matched to a gene: 6. The CDR3 nucleotides read TGTGCCAGCAGCCAGACAGGGTTTCAAGAGACCCAGTACTTC. This gives the protein CASSQTGFQETQYF. The full variable domain, rest sourced from reference TRBV28 and TRBJ2-5, is DVKVTQSSRYLVKRTGEKVFLECVQDMDHENMFWYRQDPGLGLRLIYFSYDVKMKEKGDIPEGYSVSREKKERFSLILESASTNQTSMYLCASSQTGFQETQYFGPGTRLLVL.

The chain carries TRBV9 and TRBJ1-2, with D maybe TRBD1 (5 bases). The CDR3 length is 14 residues. Germline lookup yields CDR1 SGDLS and CDR2 YYNGEE. The V end was cut by 0 bases, the J end by 2 bases, with 8 bases between. DNA of the CDR3: TGTGCCAGCAGCGTAGGGGGGTCGAACTATGGCTACACCTTC. Its protein product is CASSVGGSNYGYTF.

The V call is TRBV9, the J call TRBJ2-3; tentative D call: TRBD2 (6 bases). The CDR3 has 15 amino acids. Germline V lookup: CDR1 SGDLS, CDR2 YYNGEE. The V end was cut by 0 bases, the J end by 7 bases, with 15 bases between. In DNA, the CDR3 is TGTGCCAGCAGCGTAGAAGGCGGGACGGTAAATACGCAGTATTTT. Encoded protein: CASSVEGGTVNTQYF.

V usage is TRBV30 and J usage is TRBJ2-7, with TRBD1 matching over 9 bases. V gave up 3 bases and J gave up 5 bases; unmatched junction bases: 2. The CDR3 length is 12 residues. CDR1 and CDR2 from the germline V gene are GTSNPN and SVGIG (reference sequence). The CDR3: CAWSRDRDEQYF. The CDR3 DNA reads TGTGCCTGGAGCAGGGACAGGGACGAGCAGTACTTC.

This clone appeared a few times. The CDR3 is CAWTTGVGNEQFF. In DNA form, the CDR3 reads TGTGCCTGGACCACAGGGGTCGGCAATGAGCAGTTCTTC. The genes are TRBV30 and TRBJ2-1, with TRBD1 identical over 7 bases. Germline loops: CDR1 GTSNPN, CDR2 SVGIG (reference sequence). V shed 4 bases, J shed 6 bases, and the junction held 6 bases outside the gene matches. The CDR3 contains 13 residues.

The CDR3 nucleotides read TGCGCCAGCAGCTTGAGGGGGAACCAAGAGACCCAGTACTTC. It yields the protein CASSLRGNQETQYF. The chain employs TRBV5-1 and TRBJ2-5, with D possibly TRBD1 on 6 matching bases. The CDR3 contains 14 residues. The V end was cut by 1 base, the J end by 0 bases, with 7 bases between. Germline assignment: CDR1 SGHRS and CDR2 YFSETQ.

This clone was counted only a few times. CDR3 loop: CASSPELLQGDNSPLHF. DNA for the CDR3: TGCGCCAGCAGCCCGGAATTGTTACAGGGTGATAATTCACCCCTCCACTTT. This sequence joins TRBV5-1 and TRBJ1-6, with a tentative D call TRBD1 (6 bases). CDR1 is SGHRS, CDR2 YFSETQ, per germline. The CDR3 length is 17 residues. V lost 4 bases to trimming and J lost 5 bases, with 19 bases between them.